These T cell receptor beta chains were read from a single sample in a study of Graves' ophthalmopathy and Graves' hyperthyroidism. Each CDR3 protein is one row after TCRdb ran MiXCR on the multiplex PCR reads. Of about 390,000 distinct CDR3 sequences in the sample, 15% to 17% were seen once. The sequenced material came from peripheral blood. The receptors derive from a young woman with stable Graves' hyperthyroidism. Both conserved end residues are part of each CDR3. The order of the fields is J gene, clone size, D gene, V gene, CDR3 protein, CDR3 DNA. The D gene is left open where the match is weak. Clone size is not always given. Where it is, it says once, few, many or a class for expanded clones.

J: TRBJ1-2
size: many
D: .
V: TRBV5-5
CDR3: CASSLLVNNGYTF
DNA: TGTGCCAGCAGCTTGTTAGTGAACAACGGCTACACCTTC

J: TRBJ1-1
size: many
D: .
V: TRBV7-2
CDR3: CASSFEGTVNTEAFF
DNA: TGTGCCAGCAGCTTCGAGGGGACCGTTAACACTGAAGCTTTCTTT

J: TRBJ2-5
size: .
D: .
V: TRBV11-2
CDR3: CASSFRNQETQYF
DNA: TGTGCCAGCAGCTTTCGAAACCAAGAGACCCAGTACTTC

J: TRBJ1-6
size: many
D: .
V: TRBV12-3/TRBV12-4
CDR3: CASSSRTLGSPLHF
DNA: TGTGCCAGCAGTTCACGGACCCTGGGGTCACCCCTCCACTTT

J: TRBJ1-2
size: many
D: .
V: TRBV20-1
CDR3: CSASGGAPNYGYTF
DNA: TGCAGTGCTAGTGGGGGAGCTCCTAACTATGGCTACACCTTC

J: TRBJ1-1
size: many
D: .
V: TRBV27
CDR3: CASRDLGSTEAFF
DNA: TGTGCCAGCAGAGATCTTGGCAGCACTGAAGCTTTCTTT

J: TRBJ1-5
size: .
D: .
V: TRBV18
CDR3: CASSGGRQPQHF
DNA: TGTGCCAGCTCAGGCGGGCGACAGCCCCAGCATTTT

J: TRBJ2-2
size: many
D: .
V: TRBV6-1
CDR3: CASSELTNTGELFF
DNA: TGTGCCAGCAGTGAACTGACGAACACCGGGGAGCTGTTTTTT

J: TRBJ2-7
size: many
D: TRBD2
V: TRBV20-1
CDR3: CSAGSGRYEQYF
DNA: TGCAGTGCGGGCAGCGGGAGGTACGAGCAGTACTTC

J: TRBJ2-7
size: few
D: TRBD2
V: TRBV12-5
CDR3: CASGFNFGGTSGTQGSYEQYF
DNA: TGTGCTAGTGGTTTTAATTTCGGGGGGACTAGCGGCACACAGGGCTCCTACGAGCAGTACTTC

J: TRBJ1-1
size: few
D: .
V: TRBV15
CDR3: CATSRDKGADTEAFF
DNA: TGTGCCACCAGCAGAGATAAAGGGGCAGACACTGAAGCTTTCTTT

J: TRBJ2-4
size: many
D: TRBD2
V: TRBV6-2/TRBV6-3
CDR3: CASSPSAGGLAKNIQYF
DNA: TGTGCCAGCAGTCCTTCGGCGGGGGGTCTAGCCAAAAACATTCAGTACTTC

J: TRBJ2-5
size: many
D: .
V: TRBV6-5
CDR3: CASKPGLAPKTQYF
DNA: TGTGCCAGCAAGCCGGGACTGGCCCCCAAGACCCAGTACTTC

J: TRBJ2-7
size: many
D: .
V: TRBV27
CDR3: CASSSVDSLSSYEQYF
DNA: TGTGCCAGCAGTTCTGTCGACAGTTTGAGCTCCTACGAGCAGTACTTC

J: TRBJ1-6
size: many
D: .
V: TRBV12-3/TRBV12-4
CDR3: CASRPGRSIGSPLHF
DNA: TGTGCCAGCAGACCGGGACGGTCGATAGGCTCACCCCTCCACTTT

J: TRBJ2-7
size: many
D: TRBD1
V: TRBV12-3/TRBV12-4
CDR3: CASRRDRGDEQYF
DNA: TGTGCCAGCAGACGGGACAGGGGCGACGAGCAGTACTTC

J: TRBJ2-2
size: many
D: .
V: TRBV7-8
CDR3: CASSLEPGWYTGELFF
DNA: TGTGCCAGCAGCTTAGAACCAGGGTGGTACACCGGGGAGCTGTTTTTT

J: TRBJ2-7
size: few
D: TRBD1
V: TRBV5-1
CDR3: CASSLVRTGGYEQYF
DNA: TGCGCCAGCAGCTTGGTCCGGACAGGGGGTTACGAGCAGTACTTC

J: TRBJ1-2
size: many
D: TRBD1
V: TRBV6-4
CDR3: CASSHLKAPGQGADGYTF
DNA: TGTGCCAGCAGCCACCTTAAAGCTCCCGGACAGGGGGCGGATGGCTACACCTTC

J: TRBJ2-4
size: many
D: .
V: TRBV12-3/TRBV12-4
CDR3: CASSSQGVDIKYF
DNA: TGTGCCAGCAGTTCACAGGGTGTGGACATTAAGTACTTC

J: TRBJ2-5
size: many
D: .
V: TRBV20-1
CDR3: CSARDGRTQETQYF
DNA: TGCAGTGCTAGAGATGGGAGAACCCAAGAGACCCAGTACTTC

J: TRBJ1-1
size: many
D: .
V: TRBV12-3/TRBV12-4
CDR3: CASRLTAGYNTEAFF
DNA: TGTGCCAGCAGACTCACCGCGGGATATAACACTGAAGCTTTCTTT

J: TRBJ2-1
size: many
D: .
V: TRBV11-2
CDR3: CASRPLQGRNEQFF
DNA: TGTGCCAGCAGGCCTTTACAAGGACGGAATGAGCAGTTCTTC

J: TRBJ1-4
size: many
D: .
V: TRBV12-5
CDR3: CASGFAGGKIEKLFF
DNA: TGTGCTAGTGGTTTTGCCGGAGGGAAGATCGAAAAACTGTTTTTT

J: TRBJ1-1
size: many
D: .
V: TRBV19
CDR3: CASSITQGGIAFF
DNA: TGTGCCAGTAGTATCACCCAGGGTGGGATTGCTTTCTTT

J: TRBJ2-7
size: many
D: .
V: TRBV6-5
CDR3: CASSYPTYEQYF
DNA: TGTGCCAGCAGTTACCCCACCTACGAGCAGTACTTC

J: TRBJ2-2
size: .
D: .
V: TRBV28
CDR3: CASSHHPAGTNTGELFF
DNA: TGTGCCAGCAGTCATCATCCAGCAGGCACGAACACCGGGGAGCTGTTTTTT

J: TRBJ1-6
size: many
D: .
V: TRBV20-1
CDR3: CSARVRETYNSPLHF
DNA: TGCAGTGCTAGAGTACGGGAAACTTATAATTCACCCCTCCACTTT

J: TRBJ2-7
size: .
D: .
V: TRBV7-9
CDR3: CASSPQGTRQYF
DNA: TGTGCCAGCAGCCCCCAGGGCACTCGGCAGTACTTC

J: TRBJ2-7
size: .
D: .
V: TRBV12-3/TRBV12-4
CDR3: CASSPLAPSYEQYF
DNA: TGTGCCAGCAGTCCCCTGGCGCCGTCCTACGAGCAGTACTTC

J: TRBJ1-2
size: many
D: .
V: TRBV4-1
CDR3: CASSQRVWAGTNYGYTF
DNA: TGCGCCAGCAGCCAAAGGGTCTGGGCAGGGACAAACTATGGCTACACCTTC

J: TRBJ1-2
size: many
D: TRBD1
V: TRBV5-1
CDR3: CASRLTQGVNYGYTF
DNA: TGCGCCAGCAGGCTTACTCAGGGGGTAAACTATGGCTACACCTTC

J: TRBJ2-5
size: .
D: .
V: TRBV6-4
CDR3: CASSPPDSQETQYF
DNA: TGTGCCAGCAGTCCGCCGGACAGCCAAGAGACCCAGTACTTC

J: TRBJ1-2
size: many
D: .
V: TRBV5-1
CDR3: CASRRTAGSNYGYTF
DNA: TGCGCCAGCAGGCGGACGGCAGGATCTAACTATGGCTACACCTTC

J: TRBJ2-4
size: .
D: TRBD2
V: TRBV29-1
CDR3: CSVRTSGGAGDIQYF
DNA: TGCAGCGTTCGGACTAGCGGGGGGGCCGGGGACATTCAGTACTTC

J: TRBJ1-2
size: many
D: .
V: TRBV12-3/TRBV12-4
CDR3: CASSFFLSGYGYTF
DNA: TGTGCCAGCAGTTTCTTTCTCTCCGGATATGGCTACACCTTC

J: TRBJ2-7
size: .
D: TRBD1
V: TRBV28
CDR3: CASSRQGAIPYEQYF
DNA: TGTGCCAGCAGCAGACAGGGGGCGATTCCCTACGAGCAGTACTTC

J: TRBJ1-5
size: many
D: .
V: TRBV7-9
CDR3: CASSYDSSPQHF
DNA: TGTGCCAGCAGCTACGACAGTTCGCCCCAGCATTTT

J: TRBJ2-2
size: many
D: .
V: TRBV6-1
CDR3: CASRAGPNTGELFF
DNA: TGTGCCAGCAGAGCAGGACCTAACACCGGGGAGCTGTTTTTT

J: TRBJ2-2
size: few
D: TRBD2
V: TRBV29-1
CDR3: CSAVRGGMNTGELFF
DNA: TGCAGCGCCGTGCGGGGGGGGATGAACACCGGGGAGCTGTTTTTT

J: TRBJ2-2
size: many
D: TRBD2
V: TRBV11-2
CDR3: CASSPGTINTGELFF
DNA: TGTGCCAGCAGTCCCGGGACTATAAACACCGGGGAGCTGTTTTTT

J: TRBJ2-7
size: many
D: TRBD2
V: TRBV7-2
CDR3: CASSLGAGGSYEQYF
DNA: TGTGCCAGCAGCTTAGGGGCGGGGGGGTCCTACGAGCAGTACTTC

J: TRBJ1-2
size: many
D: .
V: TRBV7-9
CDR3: CASSLVGSFEYGYTF
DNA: TGTGCCAGCAGCTTAGTCGGCAGCTTCGAGTATGGCTACACCTTC

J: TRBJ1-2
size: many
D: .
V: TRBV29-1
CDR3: CSVAGDVGYGYTF
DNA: TGCAGCGTTGCAGGGGACGTGGGCTATGGCTACACCTTC

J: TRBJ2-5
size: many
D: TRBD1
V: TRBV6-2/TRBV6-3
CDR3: CASSSIQGVEETQYF
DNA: TGTGCCAGCAGTTCAATACAGGGGGTTGAAGAGACCCAGTACTTC

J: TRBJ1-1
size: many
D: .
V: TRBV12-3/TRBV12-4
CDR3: CASSRRGRNTEAFF
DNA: TGTGCCAGCAGCCGGCGGGGGCGGAACACTGAAGCTTTCTTT

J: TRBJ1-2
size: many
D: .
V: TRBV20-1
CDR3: CSARYSLGEYGYTF
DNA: TGCAGTGCTAGATACTCCCTGGGGGAATATGGCTACACCTTC

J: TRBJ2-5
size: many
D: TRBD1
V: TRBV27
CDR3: CASSSDRGLETQYF
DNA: TGTGCCAGCAGTTCGGACAGGGGGCTGGAGACCCAGTACTTC

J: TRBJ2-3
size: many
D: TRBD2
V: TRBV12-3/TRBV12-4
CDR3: CASSSGTSLQYF
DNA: TGTGCCAGCAGTTCAGGGACTAGTTTGCAGTATTTT

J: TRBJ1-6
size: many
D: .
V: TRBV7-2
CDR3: CASSLQGSYNSPLHF
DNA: TGTGCCAGCAGCCTACAGGGCTCCTATAATTCACCCCTCCACTTT

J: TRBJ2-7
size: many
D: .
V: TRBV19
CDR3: CASSEGPWEQYF
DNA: TGTGCCAGTAGTGAAGGGCCCTGGGAGCAGTACTTC

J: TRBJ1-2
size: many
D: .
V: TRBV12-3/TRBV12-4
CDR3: CASSYAGQLYGYTF
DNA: TGTGCCAGCAGCTACGCTGGACAGCTCTATGGCTACACCTTC

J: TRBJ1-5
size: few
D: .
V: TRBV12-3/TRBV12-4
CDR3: CASSPPGGVGQPQHF
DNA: TGTGCCAGCAGTCCCCCGGGGGGGGTGGGTCAGCCCCAGCATTTT